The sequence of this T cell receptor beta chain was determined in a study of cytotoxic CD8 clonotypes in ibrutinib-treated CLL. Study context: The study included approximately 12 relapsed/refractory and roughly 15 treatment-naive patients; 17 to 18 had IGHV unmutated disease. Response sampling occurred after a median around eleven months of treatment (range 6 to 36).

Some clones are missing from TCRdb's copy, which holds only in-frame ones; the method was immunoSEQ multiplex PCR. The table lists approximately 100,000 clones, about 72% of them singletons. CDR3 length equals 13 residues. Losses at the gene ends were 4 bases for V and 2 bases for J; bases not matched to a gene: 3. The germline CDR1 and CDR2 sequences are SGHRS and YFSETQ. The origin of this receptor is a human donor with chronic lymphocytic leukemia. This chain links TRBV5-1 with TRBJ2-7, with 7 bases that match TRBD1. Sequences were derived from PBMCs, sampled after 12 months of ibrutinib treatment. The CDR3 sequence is CASSDQGAYEQYF. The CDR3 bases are TGCGCCAGCAGCGATCAGGGGGCCTACGAGCAGTACTTC.